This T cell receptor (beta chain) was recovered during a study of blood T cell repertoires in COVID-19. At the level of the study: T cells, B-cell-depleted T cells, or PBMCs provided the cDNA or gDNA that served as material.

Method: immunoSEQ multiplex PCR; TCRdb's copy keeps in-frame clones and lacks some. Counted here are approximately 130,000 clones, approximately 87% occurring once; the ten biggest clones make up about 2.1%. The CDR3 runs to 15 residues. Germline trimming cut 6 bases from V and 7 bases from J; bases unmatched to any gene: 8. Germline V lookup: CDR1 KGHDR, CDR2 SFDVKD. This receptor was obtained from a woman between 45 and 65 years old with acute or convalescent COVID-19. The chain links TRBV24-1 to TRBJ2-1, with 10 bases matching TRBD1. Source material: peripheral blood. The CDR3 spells CATSKVTGGRNEQFF. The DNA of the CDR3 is TGTGCCACCAGTAAAGTGACAGGGGGCCGGAATGAGCAGTTCTTC.